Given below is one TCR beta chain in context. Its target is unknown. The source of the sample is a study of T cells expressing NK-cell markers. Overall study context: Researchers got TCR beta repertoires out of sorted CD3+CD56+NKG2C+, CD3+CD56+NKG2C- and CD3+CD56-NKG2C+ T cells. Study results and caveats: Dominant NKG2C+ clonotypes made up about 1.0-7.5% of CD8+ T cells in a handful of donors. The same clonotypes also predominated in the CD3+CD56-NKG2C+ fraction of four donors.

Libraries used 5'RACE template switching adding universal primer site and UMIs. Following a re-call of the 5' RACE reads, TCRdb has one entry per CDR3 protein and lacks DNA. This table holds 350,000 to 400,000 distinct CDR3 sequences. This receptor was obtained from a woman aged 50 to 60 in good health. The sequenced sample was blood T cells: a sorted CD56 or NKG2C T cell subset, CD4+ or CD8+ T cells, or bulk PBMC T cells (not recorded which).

CDR3 protein: CASSRVIGGVDEQYF. The chain uses TRBV19 and TRBJ2-7; TCRdb lists TRBD2, though no DNA is available to test this call. From germline, CDR1 is LNHDA and CDR2 SQIVND (reference sequence). The CDR3 loop spans 15 amino acids.